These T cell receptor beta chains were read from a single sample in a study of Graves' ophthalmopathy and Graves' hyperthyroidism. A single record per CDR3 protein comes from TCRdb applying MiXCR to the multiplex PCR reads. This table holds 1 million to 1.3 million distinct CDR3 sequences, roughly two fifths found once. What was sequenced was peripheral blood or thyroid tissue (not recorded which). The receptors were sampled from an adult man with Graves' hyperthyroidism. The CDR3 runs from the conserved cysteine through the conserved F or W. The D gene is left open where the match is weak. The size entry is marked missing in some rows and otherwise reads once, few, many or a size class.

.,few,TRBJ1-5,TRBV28,CASRAGRGNQPQHF,TGTGCCAGCAGGGCAGGGCGCGGCAATCAGCCCCAGCATTTT
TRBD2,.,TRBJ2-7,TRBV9,CASSYRRGDSYEQYF,TGTGCCAGCAGTTACAGGCGGGGGGACTCCTACGAGCAGTACTTC
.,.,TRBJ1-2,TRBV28,CASSFAPRRGYTF,TGTGCCAGCAGTTTCGCACCCCGGCGCGGCTACACCTTC
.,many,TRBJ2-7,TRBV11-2,CASSPPRPGEQYF,TGTGCCAGCAGCCCACCTCGTCCTGGTGAGCAGTACTTC
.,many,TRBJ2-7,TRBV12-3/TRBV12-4,CASTNVTPEEEYEQYF,TGTGCCAGCACCAACGTGACCCCGGAGGAGGAGTACGAGCAGTACTTC
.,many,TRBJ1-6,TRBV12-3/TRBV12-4,CASSRTRLGRSPLHF,TGTGCCAGCAGCAGGACTCGCCTAGGCCGTTCACCCCTCCACTTT
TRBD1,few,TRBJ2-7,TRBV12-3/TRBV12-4,CASSFRVQGAYEQYF,TGTGCCAGCAGTTTTCGGGTCCAGGGGGCGTACGAGCAGTACTTC
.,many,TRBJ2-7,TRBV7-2,CASSSGPGIDEQYF,TGTGCCAGCAGCTCTGGCCCAGGGATCGACGAGCAGTACTTC
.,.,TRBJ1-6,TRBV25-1,CASQDRSRGQNSPLHF,TGTGCCAGCCAAGATAGGTCGCGGGGGCAAAATTCACCCCTCCACTTT
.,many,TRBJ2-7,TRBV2,CASRSTGRRQEQYF,TGTGCCAGCAGATCGACAGGACGGCGGCAGGAGCAGTACTTC
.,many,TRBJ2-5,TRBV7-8,CASSHRTVQETQYF,TGTGCCAGCAGCCATAGAACAGTGCAAGAGACCCAGTACTTC
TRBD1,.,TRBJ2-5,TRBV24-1,CATSEKTGETQYF,TGTGCCACCAGTGAAAAGACAGGGGAGACCCAGTACTTC
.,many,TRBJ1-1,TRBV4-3,CASSQDFRNTEAFF,TGCGCCAGCAGCCAAGATTTTCGGAACACTGAAGCTTTCTTT
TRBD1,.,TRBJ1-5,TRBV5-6,CASTRTGEGNQPQHF,TGTGCCAGCACCAGGACAGGGGAGGGCAATCAGCCCCAGCATTTT
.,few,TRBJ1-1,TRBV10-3,CAISSSVNTEAFF,TGTGCCATCAGTTCGTCGGTGAACACTGAAGCTTTCTTT
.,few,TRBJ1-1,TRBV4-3,CASSQEWGGNTEAFF,TGCGCCAGCAGCCAAGAATGGGGCGGGAACACTGAAGCTTTCTTT
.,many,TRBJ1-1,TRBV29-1,CSVKGGNTEAFF,TGCAGCGTTAAGGGGGGGAACACTGAAGCTTTCTTT
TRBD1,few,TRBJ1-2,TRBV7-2,CASSPTRGQGVFYGYTF,TGTGCCAGCAGCCCAACCCGGGGACAGGGGGTTTTCTATGGCTACACCTTC
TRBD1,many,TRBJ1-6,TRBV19,CASRRQGTTNSPLHF,TGTGCCAGTAGGAGACAGGGGACTACTAATTCACCCCTCCACTTT
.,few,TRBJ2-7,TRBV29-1,CSVVQTRAHEQYF,TGCAGCGTTGTTCAGACTAGGGCGCACGAGCAGTACTTC
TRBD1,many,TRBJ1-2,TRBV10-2,CASSTGQVVSETNYGYTF,TGCGCCAGCAGCACAGGACAGGTAGTATCGGAGACTAACTATGGCTACACCTTC
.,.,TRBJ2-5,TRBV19,CASGIDQETQYF,TGTGCCAGTGGTATCGACCAAGAGACCCAGTACTTC
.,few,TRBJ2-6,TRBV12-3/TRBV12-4,CASSFFGPSSGANVLTF,TGTGCCAGCAGTTTCTTCGGGCCCAGCTCTGGGGCCAACGTCCTGACTTTC
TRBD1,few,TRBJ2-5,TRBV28,CASSLRTGVAETQYF,TGTGCCAGCAGTTTGAGGACAGGTGTCGCGGAGACCCAGTACTTC
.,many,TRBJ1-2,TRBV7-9,CASSLAAGSRRGYTF,TGTGCCAGCAGCTTAGCGGCGGGGTCGAGGCGTGGCTACACCTTC
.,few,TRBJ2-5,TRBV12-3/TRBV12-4,CASSLARTKTQETQYF,TGTGCCAGCAGTCTAGCCCGCACCAAGACACAAGAGACCCAGTACTTC
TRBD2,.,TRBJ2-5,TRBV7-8,CASSLYWGGLAGLQETQYF,TGTGCCAGCAGCTTATACTGGGGAGGGCTAGCGGGTTTACAAGAGACCCAGTACTTC
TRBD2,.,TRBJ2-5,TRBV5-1,CASSRPSGGAQETQYF,TGCGCCAGCAGCCGACCTAGCGGGGGGGCCCAAGAGACCCAGTACTTC
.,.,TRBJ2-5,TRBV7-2,CASRRTRGGETQYF,TGTGCCAGCAGAAGGACCCGAGGGGGTGAGACCCAGTACTTC
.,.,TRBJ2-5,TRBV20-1,CSASSYETQYF,TGCAGTGCTAGTTCGTATGAGACCCAGTACTTC
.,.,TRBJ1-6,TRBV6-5,CASSYHRGNPNSPLHF,TGTGCCAGCAGTTACCATCGGGGAAATCCTAATTCACCCCTCCACTTT
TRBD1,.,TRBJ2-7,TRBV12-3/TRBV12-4,CASSGRDRGFYEQYF,TGTGCCAGCAGCGGAAGGGACAGGGGTTTCTACGAGCAGTACTTC
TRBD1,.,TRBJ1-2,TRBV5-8,CASRVGPQGASGYTF,TGTGCCAGCAGGGTCGGCCCACAGGGGGCTAGTGGCTACACCTTC
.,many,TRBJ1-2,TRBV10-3,CAISESTDYGYTF,TGTGCCATCAGTGAGTCGACAGACTATGGCTACACCTTC
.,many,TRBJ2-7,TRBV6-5,CASSSRLVASYEQYF,TGTGCCAGCAGTTCCCGCCTGGTAGCTTCCTACGAGCAGTACTTC